This T cell receptor (beta chain) was identified during a study of cytomegalovirus exposure and HLA in healthy donors. The CDR3 has 14 amino acids. Germline V gives CDR1 SGHRS, CDR2 YFSETQ. V trimming: 3 bases; J trimming: 7 bases; junction bases outside the gene matches: 9. Generated by immunoSEQ multiplex PCR, the TCRdb table keeps only in-frame clones and is missing some. The sample contains 120,000 to 150,000 clones, approximately 86% of which appear only once. This receptor was taken from a man in his late teens or twenties in good health and CMV-seropositive. Sequenced sample: PBMCs. This chain uses TRBV5-1 with TRBJ1-2, with 7 bases identical to TRBD1. This chain's CDR3 is CASSSGQAAVGYTF. The CDR3 bases are TGCGCCAGCAGCTCCGGACAGGCCGCGGTTGGCTACACCTTC.